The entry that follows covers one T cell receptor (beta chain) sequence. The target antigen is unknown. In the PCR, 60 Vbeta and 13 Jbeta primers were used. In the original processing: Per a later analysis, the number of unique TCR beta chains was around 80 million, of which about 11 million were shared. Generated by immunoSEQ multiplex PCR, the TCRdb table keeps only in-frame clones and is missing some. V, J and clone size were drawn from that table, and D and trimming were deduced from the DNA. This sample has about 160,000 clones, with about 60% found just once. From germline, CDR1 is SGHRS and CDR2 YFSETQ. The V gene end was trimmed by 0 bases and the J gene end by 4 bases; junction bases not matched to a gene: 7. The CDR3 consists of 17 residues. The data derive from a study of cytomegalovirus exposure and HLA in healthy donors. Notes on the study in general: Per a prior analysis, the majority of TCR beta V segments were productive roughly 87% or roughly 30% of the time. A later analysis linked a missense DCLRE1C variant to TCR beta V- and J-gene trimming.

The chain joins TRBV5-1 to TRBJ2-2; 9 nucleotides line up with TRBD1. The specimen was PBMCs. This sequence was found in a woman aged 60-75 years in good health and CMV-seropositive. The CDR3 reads CASSLAPGQGGTGELFF. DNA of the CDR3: TGCGCCAGCAGCTTGGCTCCGGGACAGGGAGGCACCGGGGAGCTGTTTTTT.